A selection of T cell receptor beta chains follows, all from one sample in a study of blood T cell repertoires in COVID-19. The table came from immunoSEQ multiplex PCR; TCRdb's copy has only in-frame clones and leaves some out. The sample holds roughly 200,000 clones, 86% seen once. Sequencing input: PBMCs or T cells enriched from blood (not recorded which). These receptors were taken from a woman between 40 and 50 years old in a cohort exposed to, infected with or recovered from COVID-19 (not recorded which). CDR3s leave out the opening cysteine and the closing phenylalanine or tryptophan. The order of the fields is J gene, clone size, V gene, CDR3 protein. Some rows have no size entry. The others give once, few or many, or a class for an expanded clone.

>TRBJ2-3|NA|TRBV5-5
ASSPRPESPDTQY
>TRBJ2-3|NA|TRBV9
ASSVRPGGGSTDTQY
>TRBJ2-1|NA|TRBV27
ASSFGRNSYNEQF
>TRBJ1-3|NA|TRBV3-1/TRBV3-2
ASSQDSGQLNTIY
>TRBJ2-2|NA|TRBV7-6
ASSLGRILAGKNTGELF
>TRBJ2-3|few|TRBV6-4
ASSDSAGSTDTQY
>TRBJ2-7|NA|TRBV18
ASSPWQGTYEQY
>TRBJ1-3|NA|TRBV4-1
ASSHTTGEGNTIY
>TRBJ1-1|NA|TRBV10-2
ASTGQGVKAF
>TRBJ2-7|NA|TRBV19
ASSIDPNRVYEQY
>TRBJ1-6|NA|TRBV27
ASSLLRGPLH
>TRBJ2-1|NA|TRBV27
ASSLISSYNEQF
>TRBJ1-1|few|TRBV6-2/TRBV6-3
ASSPRLRGPEAF
>TRBJ1-1|NA|TRBV21-1
ASIPVQNTEAF
>TRBJ2-3|NA|TRBV27
ASSSSGGADTQY
>TRBJ1-2|NA|TRBV7-9
ASSLVIEGYT
>TRBJ1-5|NA|TRBV12-1
ASSPGPTGGVISNQPQH
>TRBJ2-7|NA|TRBV19
ASSIRGQGIGVAYEQY
>TRBJ2-5|NA|TRBV13
ASSLGRLAGQETQY
>TRBJ1-2|NA|TRBV19
ASKSHYGYT
>TRBJ1-2|NA|TRBV19
ATTGKGYGYT
>TRBJ1-2|once|TRBV5-1
ASRMDRNDGYT
>TRBJ2-2|NA|TRBV9
ASSVVGTSVPGELF
>TRBJ2-7|NA|TRBV2
ASKGRAYEQY